The text below deals with one T cell receptor (beta chain). Its matching antigen is unknown. The sample belongs to a study of shared clonotypes between healthy human individuals. Study information: Every donor yielded three CD4 naive, three CD4 memory, two CD8 naive and one CD8 memory plate.

Partitioning of CD4+ cells yielded a CD45RA+ naive subset and a CD45RA-negative memory subset. The CDR3 length is 13 residues. Germline-derived CDR1 and CDR2 are MNHNY and SVGAGI (reference sequence). The V gene lost 7 bases and the J gene lost 9 bases, with 16 bases spanning the gap. Notes on the study in general: The study found roughly 5% of naive CD4 clonotypes shared across several donors. Generation probability values for non-shared clonotypes were lower than those for clonotypes shared by all four donors.

Repertoires were generated with immunoSEQ multiplex PCR, while TCRdb's copy carries only in-frame clones and drops some. The sample includes approximately 1.4 million clones, approximately 98% seen only once; the top ten take less than 0.55%. Sequencing used naive CD4+ T cells sorted from blood. Subset denoted: CD45RA+ positively selected. The chain links TRBV6-6 to TRBJ2-1; D is uncertain. The clonotype comes from a man in his thirties or forties in good health. CDR3 residues: CASNSYRVPEQFF. The CDR3 DNA reads TGTGCCAGCAATTCGTACCGGGTCCCTGAGCAGTTCTTC.